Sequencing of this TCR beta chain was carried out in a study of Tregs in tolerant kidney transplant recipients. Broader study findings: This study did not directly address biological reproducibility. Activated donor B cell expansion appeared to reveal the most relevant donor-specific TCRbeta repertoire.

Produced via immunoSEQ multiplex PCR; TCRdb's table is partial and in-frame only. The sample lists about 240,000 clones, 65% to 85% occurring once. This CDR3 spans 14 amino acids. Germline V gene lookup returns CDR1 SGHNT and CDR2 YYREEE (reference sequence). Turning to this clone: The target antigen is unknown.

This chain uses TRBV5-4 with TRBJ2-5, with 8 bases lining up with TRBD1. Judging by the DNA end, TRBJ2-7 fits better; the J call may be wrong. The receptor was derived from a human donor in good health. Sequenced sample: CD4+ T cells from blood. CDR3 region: CASSLAGQGYEQYF. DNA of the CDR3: TGTGCCAGCAGCTTGGCCGGACAGGGCTACGAGCAGTACTTC.